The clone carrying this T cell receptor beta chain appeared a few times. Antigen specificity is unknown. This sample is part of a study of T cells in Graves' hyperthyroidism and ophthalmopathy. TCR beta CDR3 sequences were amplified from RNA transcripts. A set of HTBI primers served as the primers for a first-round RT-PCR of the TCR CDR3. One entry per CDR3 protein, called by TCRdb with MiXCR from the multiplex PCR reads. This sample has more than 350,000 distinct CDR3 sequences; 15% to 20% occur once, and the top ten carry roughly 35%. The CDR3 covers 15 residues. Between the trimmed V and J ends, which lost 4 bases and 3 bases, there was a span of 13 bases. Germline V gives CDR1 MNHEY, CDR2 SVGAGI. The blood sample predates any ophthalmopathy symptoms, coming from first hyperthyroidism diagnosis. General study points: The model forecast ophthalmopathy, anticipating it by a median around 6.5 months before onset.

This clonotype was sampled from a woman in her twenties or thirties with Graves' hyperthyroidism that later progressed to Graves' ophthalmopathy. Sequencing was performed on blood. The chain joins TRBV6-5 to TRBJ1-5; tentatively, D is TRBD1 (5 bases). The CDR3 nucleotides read TGTGCCAGCAGTTTTGGGCCGGGGGACAATCAGCCCCAGCATTTT. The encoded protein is CASSFGPGDNQPQHF.